A selection of T cell receptor beta chains follows, all from one sample in a study of somatic mutations in cytotoxic T cells in rheumatoid arthritis. Method: immunoSEQ multiplex PCR; TCRdb's copy keeps in-frame clones and lacks some. The sample holds about 23,000 clones, approximately 80% seen once. Material: CD8+ T cells sorted from blood. These receptors were collected from an adult with rheumatoid arthritis. CDR3s include the opening cysteine and the closing phenylalanine or tryptophan. The D gene is left open where the match is weak. Only some rows state a clone size, as once, few, many or a class for expanded clones.

D	length	V	size	J	DNA	CDR3
TRBD1	14	TRBV6-1	.	TRBJ2-7	TGTGCCATCGACCGGGACAGGGGGTTTTACGAGCAGTACTTC	CAIDRDRGFYEQYF
.	12	TRBV2	few	TRBJ1-2	TGTGCCAGCATTGACGGACTCTATGGCTACACCTTC	CASIDGLYGYTF
TRBD1	16	TRBV4-1	few	TRBJ1-1	TGCGCCAGCCAGAAGTTAAGGGGACAGGCGAACACTGAAGCTTTCTTT	CASQKLRGQANTEAFF
TRBD2	16	TRBV7-6	few	TRBJ2-1	TGTGCCAGCAGCTCACTAGCGGGGGGGCTGTACAATGAGCAGTTCTTC	CASSSLAGGLYNEQFF
.	16	TRBV7-9	.	TRBJ2-7	TGTGCCAGCAGCTCCCCATTGGGGGACCCTATCAACGAGCAGTACTTC	CASSSPLGDPINEQYF
TRBD2	15	TRBV27	.	TRBJ2-3	TGTGCCAGCGGTAAACTAGCGGGGGGCGCAGATACGCAGTATTTT	CASGKLAGGADTQYF
.	13	TRBV7-6	.	TRBJ2-2	TGTGCCACCCGCCCAGTTGAGAACGGGGAGCTGTTTTTT	CATRPVENGELFF
.	15	TRBV5-1	.	TRBJ1-1	TGCGCCAGCAGCTTTACTGAGCGGTTGAACACTGAAGCTTTCTTT	CASSFTERLNTEAFF
.	15	TRBV7-2	.	TRBJ1-1	TGTGCCAGCAGCTTACTGGCACAGGGGAACACTGAAGCTTTCTTT	CASSLLAQGNTEAFF
.	17	TRBV5-1	.	TRBJ2-1	TGCGCCAGCAGCTTGGTGGGAGGGGGCGAATCCTACAATGAGCAGTTCTTC	CASSLVGGGESYNEQFF
.	12	TRBV29-1	.	TRBJ1-5	TGCAGCGTTGAGGAGGGAAATCAGCCCCAGCATTTT	CSVEEGNQPQHF
.	12	TRBV4-3	medium-sized	TRBJ1-1	TGCGCCAGCAGTCGAGACTACACTGAAGCTTTCTTT	CASSRDYTEAFF
.	16	TRBV5-5	.	TRBJ2-7	TGTGCCAGCAGCTTGGGTTTCGGCAGGGGAGGCTACGAGCAGTACTTC	CASSLGFGRGGYEQYF
TRBD1	14	TRBV25-1	.	TRBJ2-7	TGTGCCAGCAGTGACCCTACTGACAGGGACGAGCAGTACTTC	CASSDPTDRDEQYF